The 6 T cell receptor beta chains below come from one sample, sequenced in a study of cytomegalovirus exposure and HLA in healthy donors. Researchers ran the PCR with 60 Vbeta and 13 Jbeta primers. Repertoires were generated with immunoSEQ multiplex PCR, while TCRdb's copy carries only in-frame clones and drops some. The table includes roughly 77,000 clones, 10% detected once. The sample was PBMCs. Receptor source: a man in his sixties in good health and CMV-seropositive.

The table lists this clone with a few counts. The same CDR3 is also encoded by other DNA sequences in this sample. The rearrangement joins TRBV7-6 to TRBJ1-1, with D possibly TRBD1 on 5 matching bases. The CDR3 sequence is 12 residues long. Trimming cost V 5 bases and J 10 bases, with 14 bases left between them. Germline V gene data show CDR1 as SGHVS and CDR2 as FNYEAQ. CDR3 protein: CASSEETGAAFF. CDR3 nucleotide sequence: TGTGCCAGCAGCGAGGAAACAGGAGCAGCTTTCTTT. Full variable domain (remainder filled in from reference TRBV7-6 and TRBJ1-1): GAGVSQSPRYKVTKRGQDVALRCDPISGHVSLYWYRQALGQGPEFLTYFNYEAQQDKSGLPNDRFSAERPEGSISTLTIQRTEQRDSAMYRCASSEETGAAFFGQGTRLTVV.

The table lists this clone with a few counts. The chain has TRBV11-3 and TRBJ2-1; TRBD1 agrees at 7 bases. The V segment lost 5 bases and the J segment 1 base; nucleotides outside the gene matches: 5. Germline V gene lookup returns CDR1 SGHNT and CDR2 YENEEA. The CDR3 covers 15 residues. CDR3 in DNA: TGTGCCAGCAGCCCGACAGGGCTTTCCTACAATGAGCAGTTCTTC. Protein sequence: CASSPTGLSYNEQFF. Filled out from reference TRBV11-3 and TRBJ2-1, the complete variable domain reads EAGVVQSPRYKIIEKKQPVAFWCNPISGHNTLYWYLQNLGQGPELLIRYENEEAVDDSQLPKDRFSAERLKGVDSTLKIQPAELGDSAVYLCASSPTGLSYNEQFFGPGTRLTVL.

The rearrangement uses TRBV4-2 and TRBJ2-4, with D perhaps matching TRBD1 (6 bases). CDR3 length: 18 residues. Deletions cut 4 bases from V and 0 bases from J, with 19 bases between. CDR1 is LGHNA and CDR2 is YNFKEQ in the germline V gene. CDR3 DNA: TGTGCCAGCAGCCGGGACACCTCTGAGAGAATAGCCAAAAACATTCAGTACTTC. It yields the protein CASSRDTSERIAKNIQYF.

CDR3 DNA: TGTGCCAGCAGTTACTCTTCGACAGATTATGGCTACACCTTC. This codes for CASSYSSTDYGYTF. V gene TRBV6-6 combines with J gene TRBJ1-2; D is possibly TRBD1 (5 bases). Germline loops: CDR1 MNHNY, CDR2 SVGAGI (reference sequence). The CDR3 runs 14 residues. Between the trimmed V and J ends, which lost 0 bases and 5 bases, there was a span of 10 bases.

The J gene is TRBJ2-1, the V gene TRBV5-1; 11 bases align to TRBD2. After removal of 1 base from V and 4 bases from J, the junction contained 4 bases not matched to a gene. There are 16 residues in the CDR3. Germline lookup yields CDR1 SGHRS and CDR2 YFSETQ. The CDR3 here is CASSLRLAGIYNEQFF. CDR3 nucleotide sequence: TGCGCCAGCAGCTTGAGACTAGCGGGGATTTACAATGAGCAGTTCTTC.

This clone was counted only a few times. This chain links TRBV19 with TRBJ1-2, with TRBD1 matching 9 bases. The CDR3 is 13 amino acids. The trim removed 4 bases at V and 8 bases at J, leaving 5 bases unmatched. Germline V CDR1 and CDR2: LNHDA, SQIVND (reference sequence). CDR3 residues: CASSTGTGIGYTF. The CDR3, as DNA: TGTGCCAGTAGTACCGGGACAGGGATCGGCTACACCTTC.